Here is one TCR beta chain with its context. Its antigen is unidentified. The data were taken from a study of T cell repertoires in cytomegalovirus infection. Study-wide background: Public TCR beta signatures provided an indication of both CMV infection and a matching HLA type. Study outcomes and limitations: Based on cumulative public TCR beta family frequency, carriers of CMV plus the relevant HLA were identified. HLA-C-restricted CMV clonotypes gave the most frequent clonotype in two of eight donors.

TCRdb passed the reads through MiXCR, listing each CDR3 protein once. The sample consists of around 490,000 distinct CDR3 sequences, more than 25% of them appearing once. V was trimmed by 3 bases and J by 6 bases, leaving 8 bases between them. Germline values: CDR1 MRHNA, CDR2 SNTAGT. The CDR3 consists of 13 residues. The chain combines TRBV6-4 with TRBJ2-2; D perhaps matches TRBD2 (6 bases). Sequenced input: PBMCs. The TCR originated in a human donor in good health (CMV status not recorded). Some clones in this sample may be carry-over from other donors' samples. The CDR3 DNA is TGTGCCAGCAGTGAAAGCGGGTCCGGGGAGCTGTTTTTT. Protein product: CASSESGSGELFF.